This TCR beta chain was captured in a study of regulatory T cells in long-lasting Graves disease. Findings and caveats of the study: Persistent patients had a count of shared public clonotypes (about 2,500) that exceeded that of new patients (approximately 1,000). Accuracy was possibly reduced by small sample size.

Of note for this clonotype: Its target is unknown. Since a much larger clone is just one base distant, this may be a read error.

The authors built TCR beta libraries using iRepertoire HTBI primers and Arm-PCR of CDR3 regions. The authors' processing: Overall, samples carried around 60 TRBV and 13 to 15 TRBJ segments. TCRdb itself ran the multiplex PCR reads through MiXCR, one entry per CDR3 protein. The V and J calls here are based on TCRdb, not the publication. Found here are 350,000 to 450,000 distinct CDR3 sequences, around 23% of them singletons; the top ten hold 28%. From germline, CDR1 is SGHRS and CDR2 YFSETQ. The CDR3 covers 13 residues. Regarding time point: persistent/refractory GD, antithyroid drugs over 5 years with positive TRAb. The TCR library was made from RNA extracted from PBMCs.

The source is a woman in her 40s with Graves disease. The rearrangement joins TRBV5-1 to TRBJ2-7, with no clear D. The sample was peripheral blood mononuclear cells (PBMCs), taken when the disease was refractory, from a patient treated with antithyroid drugs. CDR3 nucleotide sequence: TGCGCCGGCAGCTTGGTAGGTGGAGACGAGCAGTACTTC. Translation: CAGSLVGGDEQYF.